The clone carrying this T cell receptor beta chain came up once. Here immunoSEQ multiplex PCR was the method, and the copy in TCRdb shows in-frame clones only, minus some. The table lists 15,000 to 18,000 clones, 87% of them singletons. This sample was included in a study of control samples from healthy donors and cancer patients. Material for sequencing was PBMCs. This clonotype was sampled from an older woman with colorectal cancer.

The CDR3 region is CASSYFSGRWVETQYF. CDR3 in DNA: TGTGCCAGCAGTTACTTTAGCGGGAGATGGGTAGAGACCCAGTACTTC. This chain uses TRBV6-2 or TRBV6-3 with TRBJ2-5, with 9 bases fitting TRBD2. The germline V gene has CDR1 MNHEY and CDR2 SVGEGT. Germline trimming cut 1 base from V and 4 bases from J; bases unmatched to any gene: 7. The CDR3 loop spans 16 amino acids.